The T cell receptor beta chain under discussion was sequenced for a study of naive and memory T cell subsets. Both TRBC1 and TRBC2 were covered by a beta constant-region primer of two equimolar oligonucleotides. Ligated cDNA was amplified by four rounds of PCR with nested alpha and beta constant-region primers and SP2. TCRdb fed the UMI-ligation and nested PCR reads into MiXCR, producing one record per CDR3 protein. The profile shows just over 80,000 distinct CDR3 sequences, 9% of them singletons. Germline V lookup: CDR1 SEHNR, CDR2 FQNEAQ (reference sequence). V was pared by 3 bases and J by 10 bases, with 13 bases between. The CDR3 is 13 amino acids.

The sequenced material came from naive CD8+ T cells from blood. The V and J genes are TRBV7-9 and TRBJ2-1; no reliable D call. This receptor was taken from a human donor in good health. CDR3 residues: CASSFGPEREQFF. CDR3 DNA sequence: TGTGCCAGCAGCTTCGGCCCGGAGAGAGAGCAGTTCTTC.